A selection of T cell receptor beta chains follows, all from one sample in a study of cytomegalovirus exposure and HLA in healthy donors. Clones were sequenced by immunoSEQ multiplex PCR, and TCRdb holds only the in-frame ones, with some missing. The data show more than 75,000 clones, 79% seen once. Sequencing was performed on PBMCs. The source is a woman between 35 and 50 years old in good health and CMV-seronegative. Both conserved end residues are trimmed from each CDR3. Clone size is shown for a subset of rows, as once, few, many or a class of expanded clone.

J | size | V | CDR3
TRBJ1-1 | - | TRBV5-5 | ASSSSPGQGKDTEAF
TRBJ1-3 | - | TRBV2 | ASSVGLSGNTIY
TRBJ1-2 | - | TRBV9 | ASSVGTRGQRYT
TRBJ1-5 | - | TRBV7-2 | ASSLEQTNQPQH
TRBJ2-7 | - | TRBV21-1 | ASRARAETYEQY
TRBJ1-3 | - | TRBV5-1 | ASSQGTGNTIY
TRBJ1-5 | - | TRBV7-9 | ASSFSVGTGDQPQH
TRBJ1-6 | - | TRBV9 | ASSGVTGFNSPLH
TRBJ1-4 | few | TRBV15 | ATRPGGAEKLF
TRBJ1-5 | few | TRBV6-5 | ASRLTGRGNQPQH
TRBJ1-5 | - | TRBV7-9 | ASSLALTGGAGQPQN
TRBJ2-3 | - | TRBV27 | ASSPGISFTQY
TRBJ1-2 | - | TRBV19 | ASSKPGQGFNT
TRBJ1-6 | - | TRBV6-6 | ASNPGTAPNNSPLH
TRBJ1-5 | once | TRBV12-5 | ASGKEVGQPQH
TRBJ2-7 | - | TRBV10-3 | AISEARDSYEQY
TRBJ1-2 | - | TRBV9 | ASSAPQLGGGYT
TRBJ2-3 | - | TRBV7-2 | ASSSRGGGVYTQY
TRBJ1-5 | - | TRBV28 | ASSFAGNQPQH
TRBJ1-2 | once | TRBV29-1 | SVDTGKTYGYT
TRBJ2-1 | - | TRBV2 | ASRGGDSGYNEQF
TRBJ1-6 | - | TRBV27 | ASSLSPPPEFNSPLH
TRBJ1-4 | - | TRBV5-1 | ASSLTGGDEKLF
TRBJ2-1 | few | TRBV7-9 | ASSVEWTGSLNEQF
TRBJ1-2 | - | TRBV15 | ATSRDGGDRT
TRBJ1-5 | - | TRBV6-5 | ASSLGGLSGPQH
TRBJ2-5 | - | TRBV19 | ASRRDRVETQY
TRBJ1-1 | - | TRBV5-4 | ASSSISGETEAF
TRBJ1-2 | - | TRBV2 | ASSDSHYNYGYT
TRBJ2-1 | - | TRBV18 | ASSPPGISSYNEQF
TRBJ1-2 | - | TRBV19 | ASTEDRVEKNYGYT